These T cell receptor beta chains were read from a single sample in a study of low-dose radiotherapy and immunotherapy resistance in tumors. MiXCR was run by TCRdb on the reads, yielding one entry per CDR3 protein. The data contain more than 50,000 distinct CDR3 sequences, about 26% of them singletons. The sequenced sample was PBMCs, obtained before treatment. The receptors derive from a male donor with rectosigmoid adenocarcinoma. CDR3s leave out the opening cysteine and the closing phenylalanine or tryptophan.

j_call v_call cdr3_aa
TRBJ2-7 TRBV2 ASSEDRRSYEQY
TRBJ2-1 TRBV7-2 ASSLGGTSGGAVEQF
TRBJ2-1 TRBV6-2/TRBV6-3 ASSSLAGAFGF
TRBJ1-2 TRBV25-1 ASSRQGASSAYGYT
TRBJ2-7 TRBV30 AWTTGGSSYEQY
TRBJ1-1 TRBV5-5 ASSPTSGRQGPAF
TRBJ1-5 TRBV7-2 ASSQRGRLSNQPQH
TRBJ2-1 TRBV5-4 ASSLNSGETKPYNEQF
TRBJ1-2 TRBV7-2 ASSWAPTRGGYT
TRBJ1-2 TRBV11-2 ASSRYEYGYT
TRBJ2-7 TRBV11-2 ASSRDRVVTYEQY
TRBJ1-2 TRBV19 ATKNPGGIEGHT
TRBJ2-7 TRBV11-3 ASSRVPGPPENEQY
TRBJ1-2 TRBV28 ASRGQGAQGGYT
TRBJ1-5 TRBV20-1 SANRELGNQPQH
TRBJ2-2 TRBV7-2 ASSLDTNTGELF
TRBJ2-7 TRBV20-1 SAGVGANYEQY
TRBJ1-1 TRBV18 ASSPYQSFNNRGSTEAF
TRBJ1-5 TRBV20-1 SARMIQGIGPQH
TRBJ2-5 TRBV12-3/TRBV12-4 ASTPHGDQETQY
TRBJ2-1 TRBV28 ASGREPNEQF
TRBJ2-2 TRBV12-3/TRBV12-4 ASSYAGANTGELF
TRBJ1-5 TRBV19 ASKARGGGNFQPQH
TRBJ2-7 TRBV29-1 SASTGAEQY
TRBJ1-2 TRBV28 ASRGNGVDSLYGYT
TRBJ2-6 TRBV3-1 ASSPSNSGANVLT
TRBJ2-7 TRBV5-1 ASSSDRGLAGTEDEQY
TRBJ1-1 TRBV28 ASSSLAAAEAF
TRBJ2-6 TRBV28 ASSLIGWANVLT
TRBJ1-2 TRBV3-1 ASSRQALNYGYT
TRBJ1-4 TRBV3-1 ASSHPTATNEKLF
TRBJ2-2 TRBV11-2 ASSLGVGELF
TRBJ2-1 TRBV7-2 ASSSWSFASNNEQF
TRBJ2-1 TRBV28 ASSLMGLSSYNEQF
TRBJ2-7 TRBV28 ASSHAGASPYEQY
TRBJ2-3 TRBV12-3/TRBV12-4 ASSLLATDTQY
TRBJ2-1 TRBV12-3/TRBV12-4 ASSLFRGQAYNEQF
TRBJ1-5 TRBV6-6 ASSYAVEGQPQH
TRBJ2-5 TRBV5-1 ASSLILTQGRETQY
TRBJ2-3 TRBV27 ATSGGRDTQY
TRBJ1-5 TRBV20-1 SASRQYSNQPQH
TRBJ2-7 TRBV5-1 ASTPWKEGSYEQY
TRBJ2-7 TRBV7-9 ASSFGVTGDEQY
TRBJ2-2 TRBV7-9 ASSLVGLAGITGELF
TRBJ2-7 TRBV6-8 ASSYVQGAPSYEQY
TRBJ2-3 TRBV7-2 ASSLNQGFTDTQY
TRBJ2-1 TRBV25-1 ASSLTGGAYNEQF
TRBJ2-3 TRBV28 ASSLNSGGGNTDTQY
TRBJ1-3 TRBV7-2 ASSLGEGRYTIY
TRBJ1-6 TRBV6-5 ASSYGSGLDSPLH
TRBJ2-7 TRBV7-2 ASSATLVGSYEQY
TRBJ1-2 TRBV6-2/TRBV6-3 ASNPAAGQNYGYT
TRBJ1-4 TRBV9 ASSPRGFEDEKLF
TRBJ1-4 TRBV11-2 ASSSQAGDEKLF
TRBJ2-7 TRBV29-1 SVPSEGSYEQY
TRBJ2-2 TRBV7-6 ASSLALGGKGPGELF
TRBJ2-7 TRBV7-2 ASSSRYEQY
TRBJ2-1 TRBV28 ASSLQLAGRANEQF
TRBJ2-5 TRBV6-1 ASSLQGARQTQY